Listed here are 32 T cell receptor beta chains from one sample, sequenced in a study of blood T cell repertoires in COVID-19. This table comes from immunoSEQ multiplex PCR, and its TCRdb copy is limited to in-frame clones, with some not included. The table includes approximately 51,000 clones, about 90% detected once. The sequencing sample was made of peripheral blood. The receptors derive from a man aged 65 to 85 with active COVID-19.

The V call is TRBV3-1 (or the pseudogene TRBV3-2), the J call TRBJ1-1, with 12 bases aligning to TRBD1. Germline CDR1 reads LGHDT; CDR2 reads YNNKEL (reference sequence). The CDR3 loop spans 18 amino acids. The V segment lost 0 bases and the J segment 1 base; nucleotides outside the gene matches: 6. The CDR3 sequence is CASSQEMGQGARNTEAFF. CDR3 in DNA: TGTGCCAGCAGCCAAGAAATGGGACAGGGGGCCCGGAACACTGAAGCTTTCTTT.

The genes are TRBV20-1 and TRBJ2-3, with 7 positions matching TRBD2. The V segment lost 3 bases and the J segment 2 bases; nucleotides outside the gene matches: 11. The CDR3 covers 16 residues. The germline CDR1 and CDR2 sequences are DFQATT and SNEGSKA (reference sequence). This chain's CDR3 is CSASQVGLSFTDTQYF. DNA for the CDR3: TGCAGTGCTAGTCAGGTGGGACTAAGTTTCACAGATACGCAGTATTTT.

The chain combines TRBV9 with TRBJ2-5; the D is unclear. CDR1 and CDR2 from the germline V gene are SGDLS and YYNGEE. V was pared by 4 bases and J by 7 bases, with 17 bases between. This CDR3 contains 14 residues. CDR3 loop: CASSPDTRPRTQYF. The CDR3 DNA is TGTGCCAGCAGCCCCGACACCAGGCCCCGGACCCAGTACTTC.

The rearrangement joins TRBV30 to TRBJ2-1, with 8 bases fitting TRBD1. The CDR3 covers 14 residues. The germline V gene has CDR1 GTSNPN and CDR2 SVGIG (reference sequence). Unmatched junction bases numbered 7, after V lost 5 bases and J lost 4 bases. The CDR3 is CAWLGTGAYNEQFF. CDR3 coding DNA: TGTGCCTGGCTAGGGACAGGTGCTTACAATGAGCAGTTCTTC.

In this sample, this clone turned up a few times. V and J are TRBV10-2 and TRBJ1-5; tentative D call: TRBD1 (6 bases). V was clipped by 7 bases and J by 7 bases, with 17 bases between them. This CDR3 is 14 amino acids long. Germline V gene lookup returns CDR1 WSHSY and CDR2 SAAADI. The CDR3 reads CASTEGGIGQPQHF. The CDR3 DNA reads as TGCGCCAGCACCGAGGGGGGGATAGGACAGCCCCAGCATTTT.

This chain connects TRBV4-3 to TRBJ1-5, with D possibly matching TRBD1 (5 bases). CDR3 length: 15 residues. V was pared by 0 bases and J by 4 bases, with 10 bases between. CDR1 and CDR2 (germline): LGHNA, YSLEER. The CDR3 spells CASSQDGGGNQPQHF. The DNA for the CDR3 is TGCGCCAGCAGCCAAGATGGGGGGGGTAATCAGCCCCAGCATTTT.

The rearrangement uses TRBV7-2 and TRBJ2-1; 13 positions match TRBD2. V shed 4 bases and J 4 bases; nucleotides not matched to a gene: 1. The germline V gene has CDR1 SGHTA and CDR2 FQGNSA. The CDR3 totals 15 residues. The CDR3 bases are TGTGCCAGCAGCTGGACTAGCGGGGGATACAATGAGCAGTTCTTC. The encoded protein is CASSWTSGGYNEQFF.

V usage is TRBV6-5 and J usage is TRBJ2-5; 9 nucleotides agree with TRBD2. V lost 2 bases, J lost 2 bases, and 3 bases stayed unmatched. CDR1 MNHEY and CDR2 SVGAGI come from the germline V gene. This CDR3 has 15 amino acids. CDR3 in DNA: TGTGCCAGCAGTTACGGGGCGGGGGGGCAAGAGACCCAGTACTTC. Its translation: CASSYGAGGQETQYF.

This chain joins TRBV5-1 and TRBJ2-2, with 7 bases lining up with TRBD1. The CDR3 sequence is 16 residues long. Germline CDR1 and CDR2: SGHRS and YFSETQ. V lost 0 bases to trimming and J lost 0 bases; unmatched junction nucleotides: 2. CDR3 residues: CASSLDGTANTGELFF. As DNA, the CDR3 is TGCGCCAGCAGCTTGGATGGGACAGCGAACACCGGGGAGCTGTTTTTT. The full variable domain, with the rest looked up from reference TRBV5-1 and TRBJ2-2, is KAGVTQTPRYLIKTRGQQVTLSCSPISGHRSVSWYQQTPGQGLQFLFEYFSETQRNKGNFPGRFSGRQFSNSRSEMNVSTLELGDSALYLCASSLDGTANTGELFFGEGSRLTVL.

The chain employs TRBV5-1 and TRBJ2-1, with 7 bases lining up with TRBD1. The junction had 12 bases not matched to a gene; V was cut back by 4 bases and J by 5 bases. The CDR3 extends over 16 amino acids. From germline, CDR1 is SGHRS and CDR2 YFSETQ. In DNA, the CDR3 is TGCGCCAGCAGCGGGGGACAGATACAGAACAACAATGAGCAGTTCTTC. Translating it yields CASSGGQIQNNNEQFF.

The chain uses TRBV4-1 and TRBJ1-5; D perhaps matches TRBD1 (6 bases). The CDR3 runs to 16 residues. V was cut by 0 bases and J by 2 bases, with 11 bases left in between. Germline CDR1 is MGHRA and CDR2 is YSYEKL. In DNA form, the CDR3 reads TGCGCCAGCAGCCAAGAAATGGCAGGGGGCAATCAGCCCCAGCATTTT. It specifies CASSQEMAGGNQPQHF.

The chain combines TRBV30 with TRBJ1-2; D is unresolved. This CDR3 is built from 11 residues. CDR1 and CDR2 from the germline V gene are GTSNPN and SVGIG (reference sequence). V was clipped by 4 bases and J by 5 bases, with 8 bases between them. The CDR3 loop reads CAWNGGYGYTF. Here the CDR3 DNA reads TGTGCCTGGAATGGCGGGTATGGCTACACCTTC. The full variable domain, with the rest looked up from reference TRBV30 and TRBJ1-2, is SQTIHQWPATLVQPVGSPLSLECTVEGTSNPNLYWYRQAAGRGLQLLFYSVGIGQISSEVPQNLSASRPQDRQFILSSKKLLLSDSGFYLCAWNGGYGYTFGSGTRLTVV.

This rearrangement joins TRBV28 to TRBJ1-2; 9 nucleotides align to TRBD1. CDR1 and CDR2 (germline): MDHEN, SYDVKM. V lost 5 bases and J lost 4; bases outside the gene matches: 5. This CDR3 spans 14 amino acids. CDR3 in DNA: TGTGCCAGCAGTGACACGGGACAGGGCTATGGCTACACCTTC. As protein: CASSDTGQGYGYTF.

V is TRBV9 and J is TRBJ2-7; D is possibly TRBD2 (5 bases). Germline loops: CDR1 SGDLS, CDR2 YYNGEE. The CDR3 has 14 residues. The germline V and J ends were trimmed by 4 bases and 1 base, with 12 bases remaining between them. CDR3 in DNA: TGTGCCAGCAGCTCCCGGACTGGTTCCTACGAGCAGTACTTC. Its protein is CASSSRTGSYEQYF.

In its sample, this clone was seen once. The chain joins TRBV3-1 (or the pseudogene TRBV3-2) to TRBJ2-3; D may be TRBD2 (5 bases). Between the trimmed V and J ends, which lost 0 bases and 1 base, there was a span of 11 bases. Germline V gene data show CDR1 as LGHDT and CDR2 as YNNKEL (reference sequence). CDR3 size: 16 residues. CDR3 nucleotides: TGTGCCAGCAGCCAAGAGGACTTCTGGGGCACAGATACGCAGTATTTT. Residues: CASSQEDFWGTDTQYF.

The CDR3, as DNA: TGTGCCAGCAGTGACAGGGCTTACTATGGCTACACCTTC. This gives the protein CASSDRAYYGYTF. V and J are TRBV6-1 and TRBJ1-2, with D possibly being TRBD1 (5 bases). CDR3 length: 13 residues. Germline CDR1 reads MNHNS; CDR2 reads SASEGT. Trimming took 3 bases from V and 3 from J, leaving 8 bases between them.

The chain combines TRBV19 with TRBJ2-3, with a possible D match to TRBD2 (6 bases). The ends were cut back, 6 bases at V and 0 bases at J, with 16 bases in the middle. The CDR3 has 16 amino acids. Germline CDR1 reads LNHDA; CDR2 reads SQIVND (reference sequence). The CDR3 region has the DNA TGTGCCAGTAGCTCTATGATAGCGGTGAGCACAGATACGCAGTATTTT. This codes for CASSSMIAVSTDTQYF.

This chain uses TRBV7-2 with TRBJ2-1, with 7 bases lining up with TRBD2. From germline, CDR1 is SGHTA and CDR2 FQGNSA. V shed 2 bases and J 5 bases; nucleotides not matched to a gene: 15. The CDR3 has 18 residues. The CDR3 here is CASSLRISTSRFDNEQFF. In nucleotides, the CDR3 is TGTGCCAGCAGCTTACGTATCTCGACTAGCAGGTTTGACAATGAGCAGTTCTTC.

The chain employs TRBV10-3 and TRBJ2-5, with 10 bases identical to TRBD2. The ends lost 2 bases at V and 4 bases at J; junction bases unmatched: 10. The CDR3 covers 17 residues. Germline lookup yields CDR1 ENHRY and CDR2 SYGVKD. The CDR3 sequence: CAISEGAGGPVLETQYF. The CDR3 DNA reads as TGTGCCATCAGTGAGGGAGCGGGGGGGCCAGTTTTAGAGACCCAGTACTTC.

This clone was seen only a few times. The chain recombines TRBV10-1 with TRBJ1-6, with a possible D match to TRBD1 (6 bases). The germline V gene encodes CDR1 WNHNN and CDR2 SYGVQD (reference sequence). Trimming shortened V by 2 bases and J by 14 bases, and 16 bases separated the two germline ends. This CDR3 has 14 residues. Written as DNA, the CDR3 is TGCGCCAGCAGTGAGAGGGGGGGCAGGGAGGCCCTCCACTTT. Translating gives CASSERGGREALHF.

V usage is TRBV2 and J usage is TRBJ2-2; TRBD2 agrees at 13 bases. There are 16 residues in the CDR3. Germline V gene lookup returns CDR1 SNHLY and CDR2 FYNNEI. The V segment lost 6 bases and the J segment 1 base; nucleotides outside the gene matches: 2. The CDR3 DNA is TGTGCCAGCAGCCGGACTAGCGGGAGGAACACCGGGGAGCTGTTTTTT. Protein: CASSRTSGRNTGELFF.

The J gene is TRBJ2-7, the V gene TRBV30; 10 bases are a match to TRBD1. With 4 bases clipped from V and 3 bases from J, the junction kept 9 bases outside the gene matches. CDR1 is GTSNPN and CDR2 is SVGIG in the germline V gene (reference sequence). This CDR3 spans 15 amino acids. CDR3 sequence (DNA): TGTGCCTGGACCGTATCAGGACAGGGGGTCTACGAGCAGTACTTC. As protein: CAWTVSGQGVYEQYF.

The V call is TRBV4-3, the J call TRBJ2-7; no clear D gene. CDR1 and CDR2 (germline): LGHNA, YSLEER. Deletions cut 2 bases from V and 2 bases from J, with 10 bases between. The CDR3 is 14 residues long. CDR3 amino acids: CASSQSAGPYEQYF. CDR3 nucleotides: TGCGCCAGCAGCCAAAGTGCAGGCCCCTACGAGCAGTACTTC.

V is TRBV5-5 and J is TRBJ2-5; 15 bases map to TRBD2. Losses at the gene ends were 1 base for V and 6 bases for J; bases not matched to a gene: 10. This CDR3 comprises 18 residues. Germline V CDR1 and CDR2: SGHKS, YYEKEE (reference sequence). CDR3 loop: CASSLLVGLAGGKQTQYF. The CDR3 nucleotides are TGTGCCAGCAGCTTGCTTGTGGGACTAGCGGGGGGTAAGCAGACCCAGTACTTC.

The chain combines TRBV7-2 with TRBJ2-5; 8 positions agree with TRBD1. CDR1 is SGHTA, CDR2 FQGNSA, per germline. Germline trimming cut 5 bases from V and 6 bases from J; bases unmatched to any gene: 8. The CDR3 contains 14 residues. CDR3 region: CASSPRGLGKTQYF. CDR3 nucleotides: TGTGCCAGCAGCCCCAGGGGGCTCGGAAAGACCCAGTACTTC.

The gene calls are TRBV3-1 (or the pseudogene TRBV3-2) and TRBJ2-4; no definite D call. Germline CDR1 LGHDT, CDR2 YNNKEL (reference sequence). V lost 0 bases and J 0 bases, leaving 9 bases between the germline ends. The CDR3 covers 16 residues. In DNA form, the CDR3 reads TGTGCCAGCAGCCAAGATCACAGAATAGCCAAAAACATTCAGTACTTC. Translation gives CASSQDHRIAKNIQYF.

V and J are TRBV7-8 and TRBJ2-7, with TRBD1 matching 7 bases. This CDR3 region has 16 residues. CDR1 SGHVS and CDR2 FQNEAQ come from the germline V gene. The V and J ends lost 1 base and 5 bases, in that order; junction bases with no gene match: 11. CDR3 region: CASSLEAVGQRDEQYF. CDR3 sequence (DNA): TGTGCCAGCAGCTTAGAAGCCGTGGGACAGAGAGACGAGCAGTACTTC.

The genes are TRBV5-1 and TRBJ2-3; weak D call: TRBD1 (7 bases). The germline V and J ends were trimmed by 5 bases and 0 bases, with 19 bases remaining between them. Germline loops: CDR1 SGHRS, CDR2 YFSETQ. The CDR3 runs 17 residues. In DNA, the CDR3 is TGCGCCAGCAGAGAGCGGGCCGGGACAGAAAGCACAGATACGCAGTATTTT. It yields the protein CASRERAGTESTDTQYF.

The V gene is TRBV6-5, the J gene TRBJ2-3; a possible D gene is TRBD1 (5 bases). V was trimmed by 3 bases and J by 3 bases, leaving 16 bases between them. Germline-derived CDR1 and CDR2 are MNHEY and SVGAGI. The CDR3 loop spans 16 amino acids. CDR3 in amino acids: CASSYRTIGGTDTQYF. The CDR3 DNA reads TGTGCCAGCAGTTATAGGACAATCGGTGGGACAGATACGCAGTATTTT.

This clone came up a few times. Written as DNA, the CDR3 is TGTGCCAGCAGTGTGGGACAGGGCAATTCACCCCTCCACTTT. It translates to CASSVGQGNSPLHF. The chain joins TRBV2 to TRBJ1-6, with TRBD1 matching 9 bases. This CDR3 is 14 amino acids long. Germline CDR1 reads SNHLY; CDR2 reads FYNNEI. The J segment lost 7 bases and the V segment lost 4 bases, leaving 2 bases of the junction unmatched.

The V and J genes are TRBV6-6 and TRBJ1-3; tentatively, D is TRBD1 (5 bases). V gave up 6 bases and J gave up 4 bases, with 13 bases separating them. The CDR3 covers 14 residues. Germline V CDR1 and CDR2: MNHNY, SVGAGI (reference sequence). CDR3 coding DNA: TGTGCCAGCAGGACCCCCGACAGAGGAAACACCATATATTTT. Translating it yields CASRTPDRGNTIYF.

The chain recombines TRBV5-1 with TRBJ2-1, with D perhaps TRBD1 (6 bases). Germline CDR1 reads SGHRS; CDR2 reads YFSETQ. The CDR3 totals 13 residues. Trimming cost V 4 bases and J 9 bases, with 14 bases left between them. Here the CDR3 reads CASSIGQHGEQFF. DNA for the CDR3: TGCGCCAGCAGCATCGGACAGCACGGTGAGCAGTTCTTC.